This is a list of T cell receptor beta chains from one sample in a study of blood T cell repertoires in COVID-19. The protocol was immunoSEQ multiplex PCR, while the TCRdb copy is restricted to in-frame clones and leaves out a portion. This table holds 100,000 to 130,000 clones, 60% to 85% found once. Material for sequencing was peripheral blood. These receptors were obtained from a man in his 70s with acute or convalescent COVID-19. Each CDR3 is given with its conserved first and last residue. The order of the fields is V gene, clone size, J gene, D gene, CDR3 DNA, CDR3 protein. D genes are given only for firm matches. Some rows mark clone size as missing; the rest say once, few, many or name a class of expanded clone.

v_call: TRBV15; clone_size: -; j_call: TRBJ2-1; d_call: -; cdr3_nt: TGTGCCACCAGCGGCCGAACCACTAAGTTCTTC; cdr3_aa: CATSGRTTKFF
v_call: TRBV5-1; clone_size: -; j_call: TRBJ1-3; d_call: -; cdr3_nt: TGCGCCAGCAGCCCACTAAACGCGCCTGGAAACACCATATATTTT; cdr3_aa: CASSPLNAPGNTIYF
v_call: TRBV5-1; clone_size: -; j_call: TRBJ2-7; d_call: -; cdr3_nt: TGCGCCAGCAGCTTCCTTTCTAGCGTGGACTACGAGCAGTACTTC; cdr3_aa: CASSFLSSVDYEQYF
v_call: TRBV25-1; clone_size: few; j_call: TRBJ1-1; d_call: -; cdr3_nt: TGTGCCAGCAGTGGCATGACAGAAAAGAACACTGAAGCTTTCTTT; cdr3_aa: CASSGMTEKNTEAFF
v_call: TRBV7-9; clone_size: -; j_call: TRBJ1-4; d_call: -; cdr3_nt: TGTGCCAGCAGCTTAGCGACCCAGGGCAAAGGCGAAAAACTGTTTTTT; cdr3_aa: CASSLATQGKGEKLFF
v_call: TRBV7-3; clone_size: -; j_call: TRBJ2-2; d_call: TRBD1; cdr3_nt: TGTGCCAGCAGCACGACAGGGGGCCTCCCCGGGGAGCTGTTTTTT; cdr3_aa: CASSTTGGLPGELFF
v_call: TRBV19; clone_size: -; j_call: TRBJ1-3; d_call: -; cdr3_nt: TGTGCCAGTAGCAGGCCAACTCCCTCTGGAAACACCATATATTTT; cdr3_aa: CASSRPTPSGNTIYF
v_call: TRBV27; clone_size: -; j_call: TRBJ1-6; d_call: -; cdr3_nt: TGTGCCAGCAGTTTACGGTCGGCGGGGGATTCACCCCTCCACTTT; cdr3_aa: CASSLRSAGDSPLHF
v_call: TRBV5-1; clone_size: -; j_call: TRBJ2-1; d_call: TRBD1; cdr3_nt: TGCGCCAGCAGCCCCGGGCCGACAGGGGGCGTGGATGAGCAGTTCTTC; cdr3_aa: CASSPGPTGGVDEQFF
v_call: TRBV7-8; clone_size: -; j_call: TRBJ2-7; d_call: TRBD2; cdr3_nt: TGTGCCAGCAGCCCGGGACTAGCGGGGGGTGGGTACGAGCAGTACTTC; cdr3_aa: CASSPGLAGGGYEQYF
v_call: TRBV9; clone_size: once; j_call: TRBJ1-2; d_call: TRBD1; cdr3_nt: TGTGCCAGCAGCTTACAGGGGGGCTATGGCTACACCTTC; cdr3_aa: CASSLQGGYGYTF
v_call: TRBV6-2/TRBV6-3; clone_size: -; j_call: TRBJ1-3; d_call: -; cdr3_nt: TGTGCCAGCAGTTACAAAATCGCACCGGTGAGCTCTGGAAACACCATATATTTT; cdr3_aa: CASSYKIAPVSSGNTIYF
v_call: TRBV19; clone_size: -; j_call: TRBJ1-2; d_call: TRBD1; cdr3_nt: TGTGCCACCACAGGGGACGGCTATGGCTACACCTTC; cdr3_aa: CATTGDGYGYTF
v_call: TRBV29-1; clone_size: -; j_call: TRBJ1-4; d_call: -; cdr3_nt: TGCAGCGTTGAAGATCCAGGGGCAACTAATGAAAAACTGTTTTTT; cdr3_aa: CSVEDPGATNEKLFF
v_call: TRBV5-6; clone_size: -; j_call: TRBJ1-2; d_call: -; cdr3_nt: TGTGCCAGCAGCTTGGGGTATGAGGGAAACTATGGCTACACCTTC; cdr3_aa: CASSLGYEGNYGYTF